Reported below is one T cell receptor (beta chain). Assay: immunoSEQ multiplex PCR; the TCRdb copy retains only in-frame clones and omits some. Among about 140,000 clones listed, approximately 92% were seen once. The V gene end was trimmed by 6 bases and the J gene end by 9 bases; junction bases not matched to a gene: 12. The CDR3 consists of 15 residues. CDR1 and CDR2 (germline): MNHNY, SVGAGI (reference sequence). The data were obtained in a study of control samples from healthy donors and cancer patients. The sequenced sample was blood. The chain joins TRBV6-6 to TRBJ2-1, with 9 bases identical to TRBD2. The receptor comes from a man aged 30 to 39 in good health. CDR3 nucleotide sequence: TGTGCCAGCAGCTTGGGACTAGCTCTGGGTAGTGAGCAGTTCTTC. Translating gives CASSLGLALGSEQFF.